A single sample gave rise to the 19 T cell receptor beta chains below, sequenced in a study of tumor-infiltrating lymphocytes in primary liver carcinoma. A primer in the constant region served to generate TCR beta cDNA from roughly 550 ng of total RNA. Construction of TCR beta libraries relied on three successive nested multiplex PCR rounds employing slightly modified ARM-PCR. TRBV1-TRBV30 forward and Cbeta reverse primers drove the first two roughly 9-cycle rounds. Each CDR3 protein gets one entry after TCRdb re-called the multiplex PCR reads with MiXCR. This sample yields 70,000 to 85,000 distinct CDR3 sequences, of which 71% are seen a single time; roughly 13% belongs to the top ten. The tissue used was unsorted bulk material of about 19-34 mg. RNA and DNA were co-extracted from it with the AllPrep DNA/RNA mini kit. Sequenced material: liver tumor tissue from sampling region 4. Subset here: tumor region T4, right-lateral pole. The source is an older woman with primary liver carcinoma and hepatitis B virus infection.

This clonotype was observed many times. The V call is TRBV28, the J call TRBJ2-3, with 8 bases lining up with TRBD1. The V and J ends lost 5 bases and 1 base, in that order; junction bases with no gene match: 5. The V gene's germline CDR1 is MDHEN and CDR2 SYDVKM. This CDR3 is 15 amino acids long. CDR3 residues: CASSPGQGGTDTQYF. Here the CDR3 DNA reads TGTGCCAGCAGTCCCGGACAGGGAGGCACAGATACGCAGTATTTT.

With regard to this clonotype: It may be a read error: a sequence one base away is much more abundant. DNA for the CDR3: TGTGCCAGCAGTCTCCCCGGGACGAGGGCCTACGAGCAGTACTTC. It is translated as CASSLPGTRAYEQYF. The V call is TRBV28, the J call TRBJ2-7; D tentatively fits TRBD1 or TRBD2 (5 bases each). This CDR3 region has 15 residues. Germline CDR1 and CDR2: MDHEN and SYDVKM. The V and J ends lost 5 bases and 2 bases respectively, with 16 bases between them.

With regard to this clonotype: A read error may account for a junction end that differs from germline. The rearrangement joins TRBV6-1 to TRBJ1-5; 7 bases fit TRBD1. From germline, CDR1 is MNHNS and CDR2 SASEGT. CDR3 size: 16 residues. The CDR3 nucleotides read TGTGCCAGCAGTGAAGCGGTCGGAGACAGGGCTCAGCCCCAACATTTT. Its translation is CASSEAVGDRAQPQHF.

For this clonotype: This clone may be a read error of a much larger clone one base away. This chain links TRBV7-3 with TRBJ1-1; D is undetermined. Germline V gene data show CDR1 as SGHTA and CDR2 as FQGTGA. The CDR3 is made up of 14 amino acids. Here the CDR3 DNA reads TGTGACAGCAGCCTTTATGGGCGAGCCACTGAAGCTTTCTTT. It specifies CDSSLYGRATEAFF.

With respect to this clonotype: One end of the junction does not line up with germline, which may come from a read error. This chain connects TRBV7-9 to TRBJ2-7; TRBD2 is a possible D gene (5 bases). CDR3 length: 15 residues. CDR1 and CDR2 from the germline V gene are SEHNR and FQNEAQ (reference sequence). Here the CDR3 DNA reads TGTGCCGGCAGCTTCTGGGAAAAGACAACTAGCGAGCAGTACTTC. This encodes CAGSFWEKTTSEQYF.

Only a few counts were recorded for this clonotype. Just one base apart from a much larger clone, this may be a read error. CDR3 loop: CASRSGGGDNSPLHF. The CDR3 DNA sequence: TGTGCCAGCAGGTCGGGGGGCGGGGATAATTCACCCCTCCACTTT. The V and J genes are TRBV5-4 and TRBJ1-6, with a possible D match to TRBD1 (6 bases). Germline V lookup: CDR1 SGHNT, CDR2 YYREEE (reference sequence). The CDR3 runs to 15 residues. Trimming stripped 5 bases from V and 5 bases from J, with 14 bases between.

This clonotype was counted many times. The CDR3 is CASSQGLGNIYEQYF. The CDR3 nucleotides are TGTGCCAGCAGCCAAGGCTTAGGGAATATCTACGAGCAGTACTTC. The rearrangement links TRBV14 to TRBJ2-7; D ambiguous. V was shortened by 1 base and J by 3 bases, with 13 bases between the two germline ends. The CDR3 totals 15 residues. Germline CDR1 is SGHDN and CDR2 is FVKESK.

The chain couples TRBV29-1 to TRBJ1-2, with no clear D. In germline, CDR1 is SQVTM, CDR2 ANQGSEA. The CDR3 runs to 18 residues. Here the CDR3 reads CSLELTPRRRPANYGYTF. CDR3 DNA sequence: TGCAGTTTGGAACTAACCCCTAGACGGAGACCCGCTAACTATGGCTACACCTTC.

This clonotype was picked up many times. This chain connects TRBV30 to TRBJ2-3; TRBD2 matches at 12 bases. The CDR3 runs 12 residues. Germline V gene sequence: CDR1 GTSNPN, CDR2 SVGIG (reference sequence). CDR3 sequence reads: CGLAGVTDTQYF. Written as DNA, the CDR3 is TGTGGACTAGCGGGAGTTACAGATACGCAGTATTTT.

As regards this clonotype: At one end, the junction sequence differs from germline, possibly due to a read error. The chain employs TRBV11-2 and TRBJ2-3; D possibly uses TRBD1 or TRBD2 (5 bases each). This CDR3 region has 14 residues. Germline CDR1 reads SGHAT; CDR2 reads FQNNGV. CDR3 region: CTSSLGTGTDTQYF. CDR3 coding DNA: TGTACCAGCAGCTTAGGGACCGGCACAGATACACAGTATTTT. The variable domain in full, completed from reference TRBV11-2 and TRBJ2-3, reads EAGVAQSPRYKIIEKRQSVAFWCNPISGHATLYWYQQILGQGPKLLIQFQNNGVVDDSQLPKDRFSAERLKGVDSTLKIQPAKLEDSAVYLCTSSLGTGTDTQYFGPGTRLTVL.

Many counts were recorded for this clonotype. The chain has TRBV5-1 and TRBJ2-5, with no clear D. Germline loops: CDR1 SGHRS, CDR2 YFSETQ. Trimming took 0 bases from V and 0 from J, leaving 6 bases between them. CDR3 size: 14 residues. The CDR3 DNA reads TGCGCCAGCAGCTTGGGAACATACCAAGAGACCCAGTACTTC. It codes for CASSLGTYQETQYF.

This clonotype appeared many times. This CDR3 is CASNPTEVNEQFF. The CDR3 DNA is TGTGCCAGCAACCCAACCGAAGTCAATGAGCAGTTCTTC. This chain connects TRBV6-2 or TRBV6-3 to TRBJ2-1; D uncertain. The CDR3 runs to 13 residues. The V gene's germline CDR1 is MNHEY and CDR2 SVGEGT. The germline V and J ends were trimmed by 7 bases and 6 bases, with 13 bases remaining between them.

The chain combines TRBV11-2 with TRBJ1-1; D is possibly TRBD1 (5 bases). Trimming shortened V by 5 bases and J by 7 bases, and 20 bases separated the two germline ends. The CDR3 loop spans 15 amino acids. Germline-derived CDR1 and CDR2 are SGHAT and FQNNGV. In DNA form, the CDR3 reads TGTGCCAGCAGCCGCCCTGCCGGGGGACGGGTTGAAGCTTTCTTT. This translates into CASSRPAGGRVEAFF.

A remark on this clonotype: Compared with germline, one end of the junction differs, possibly owing to a read error. The gene calls are TRBV6-1 and TRBJ2-3; 15 bases align to TRBD2. Germline CDR1 reads MNHNS; CDR2 reads SASEGT. CDR3 length: 16 residues. The CDR3 loop reads CDSSARTSGRVDTQYF. CDR3 DNA: TGTGACAGCAGTGCCAGGACTAGCGGGAGGGTAGATACGCAGTATTTT.

Worth noting for this clonotype: Being one base from a much bigger clone, this may be a read error. No conserved phenylalanine or tryptophan ends this CDR3, so it is likely a read error. The limits of the CDR3 on the DNA are not certain, so only TCRdb's listed CDR3 is given. The V call is TRBV21-1, the J call TRBJ1-6; TRBD1 is taken as the D call from the table, unchecked against the DNA. TRBV21-1 is tagged as a pseudogene. Termini included, the CDR3 measures 15 amino acids. CDR3 region: CASSKGGRRASPLHY.

This clonotype was detected only once. Its ends do not fully match the called genes, so a read error is possible. The chain joins TRBV11-2 to TRBJ2-1, with TRBD2 identical over 8 bases. The CDR3 sequence is 15 residues long. CDR1 is SGHAT, CDR2 FQNNGV, per germline. The chain's CDR3 is CACSLVSGSVSEQLF. The DNA for the CDR3 is TGTGCCTGCAGCTTAGTGAGCGGGAGTGTGAGTGAGCAGTTGTTC. Using reference TRBV11-2 and TRBJ2-1 for the parts outside the CDR3, the full variable domain is EAGVAQSPRYKIIEKRQSVAFWCNPISGHATLYWYQQILGQGPKLLIQFQNNGVVDDSQLPKDRFSAERLKGVDSTLKIQPAKLEDSAVYLCACSLVSGSVSEQLFGPGTRLTVL.

This clonotype was counted only a few times. This may arise from a read error, as a much more abundant clone is one base away. The V gene is TRBV7-9, the J gene TRBJ2-3; 9 nucleotides agree with TRBD1. Germline V lookup: CDR1 SEHNR, CDR2 FQNEAQ (reference sequence). The junction had 9 bases not matched to a gene; V was cut back by 2 bases and J by 3 bases. The CDR3 runs 17 residues. DNA of the CDR3: TGTGCCAGCAGCTTACTAGTTAGGACAGGGGCAACAGATACGCAGTATTTT. The encoded protein is CASSLLVRTGATDTQYF.

Regarding this clonotype: The CDR3 carries no conserved terminal phenylalanine or tryptophan, so it likely arises from a read error. This chain links TRBV6-5 with TRBJ2-3; the match to TRBD2 covers 7 bases. CDR1 is MNHEY and CDR2 is SVGAGI in the germline V gene. The CDR3 is made up of 15 amino acids. CDR3 amino acids: CTSSYSASGTDTQYL. The CDR3 coding sequence is TGTACCAGCAGTTATTCGGCTAGCGGTACAGATACGCAGTATTTG.

On this clonotype: Mismatch with germline at one junction end may stem from a read error. The rearrangement uses TRBV2 and TRBJ1-4; D is possibly TRBD1 (6 bases). This CDR3 has 12 amino acids. CDR1 and CDR2 from the germline V gene are SNHLY and FYNNEI. CDR3 DNA: TGTGTCAGCAGCGGGGGCGATGAAAAACTGTTTTTT. This sequence encodes CVSSGGDEKLFF.